The rows below give T cell receptor beta chains drawn from one sample of a study of cytomegalovirus exposure and HLA in healthy donors. Assay used: immunoSEQ multiplex PCR; TCRdb lists only in-frame clones, some missing. The table includes about 160,000 clones, 65% to 85% detected once. The sample taken for sequencing was PBMCs. The receptor source for this set is a male donor in good health and CMV-seropositive. The conserved cysteine and the conserved F or W are not part of the CDR3 here. The D gene is left open where the match is weak.

cdr3_aa,v_call,d_call,j_call
ASSPTGVSYEQY,TRBV7-9,TRBD1,TRBJ2-7
ASSISARYSGNTIY,TRBV11-2,NA,TRBJ1-3
ASSIGGANYGYT,TRBV19,NA,TRBJ1-2
ASSRGAGDEQF,TRBV11-1,NA,TRBJ2-1
ASSTGAPVFREGLDEQY,TRBV5-1,TRBD2,TRBJ2-7
SVEKTGIFAYEQY,TRBV29-1,NA,TRBJ2-7
ASRPTGGAKKRVVQPQH,TRBV19,TRBD1,TRBJ1-5
ASSQSSTEAF,TRBV23-1,NA,TRBJ1-1
SVVVVSNEQY,TRBV29-1,NA,TRBJ2-7
AALSGRTYNEQF,TRBV28,TRBD2,TRBJ2-1
ASSYASGGKGNIQY,TRBV6-5,TRBD2,TRBJ2-4
ASSITSSYEQY,TRBV19,NA,TRBJ2-7
ASSSGQGTSYEQY,TRBV21-1,NA,TRBJ2-7
ASSSTGEGTGELF,TRBV28,TRBD1,TRBJ2-2
ASSLTASGSYYNEQF,TRBV11-3,TRBD2,TRBJ2-1
ASSVGQGSYNSPLH,TRBV9,NA,TRBJ1-6
ASSLEAGETYEQY,TRBV7-2,NA,TRBJ2-7